These 18 T cell receptor beta chains came from one sample sequenced in a study of blood T cell repertoires in COVID-19. Clones were sequenced by immunoSEQ multiplex PCR, and TCRdb holds only the in-frame ones, with some missing. The sample lists about 200,000 clones; roughly 89% were seen once. The sequencing sample was made of PBMCs or T cells enriched from blood (not recorded which). These receptors all come from a woman in her 40s with acute COVID-19.

The V gene is TRBV6-6, the J gene TRBJ1-6; no reliable D call. This CDR3 is built from 15 residues. Germline V lookup: CDR1 MNHNY, CDR2 SVGAGI (reference sequence). V was trimmed by 4 bases and J by 1 base, leaving 8 bases between them. The CDR3 spells CASSFAGSYNSPLHF. CDR3 DNA sequence: TGTGCCAGCAGTTTCGCGGGTTCCTATAATTCACCCCTCCACTTT.

The chain links TRBV6-6 to TRBJ2-5, with D tentatively TRBD1 (6 bases). Trimming shortened V by 6 bases and J by 2 bases, and 13 bases separated the two germline ends. Germline V lookup: CDR1 MNHNY, CDR2 SVGAGI (reference sequence). The CDR3 runs to 14 residues. The CDR3 here is CASRPGTPQETQYF. The CDR3 DNA reads as TGTGCCAGCAGGCCCGGGACACCGCAAGAGACCCAGTACTTC.

The chain uses TRBV27 and TRBJ2-7; 12 bases line up with TRBD1. With V trimmed by 6 bases and J by 5 bases, 8 bases remained unmatched. The germline V gene encodes CDR1 MNHEY and CDR2 SMNVEV (reference sequence). CDR3 length: 15 residues. The CDR3 region has the DNA TGTGCCAGCAGCTACGGGACAGGGGGCTTCAACGAGCAGTACTTC. Its protein is CASSYGTGGFNEQYF.

This chain uses TRBV28 with TRBJ1-2; 8 bases map to TRBD1. Germline assignment: CDR1 MDHEN and CDR2 SYDVKM. The CDR3 is 15 amino acids. Trimming at V came to 6 bases and at J to 5 bases, leaving 11 bases not matched to a gene. CDR3 coding DNA: TGTGCCAGCAGACCCCCCGGGCAGGGGGCGTATGGCTACACCTTC. It specifies CASRPPGQGAYGYTF.

The sample holds one count of this clone. The chain has TRBV6-1 and TRBJ1-2, with D possibly matching TRBD1 (5 bases). Germline V gene lookup returns CDR1 MNHNS and CDR2 SASEGT. This CDR3 is built from 13 residues. Trimming left V 4 bases short and J 8 bases short, with 14 bases between. The CDR3 DNA is TGTGCCAGCAGTGCAGCCGGGGGAAGGGGCTACACCTTC. Translation: CASSAAGGRGYTF.

V gene TRBV28 combines with J gene TRBJ1-1, with D possibly being TRBD1 (5 bases). CDR3 length: 15 residues. V was shortened by 2 bases and J by 6 bases, with 16 bases between the two germline ends. The germline V gene has CDR1 MDHEN and CDR2 SYDVKM. The CDR3 coding sequence is TGTGCCAGCAGTTTAATGGGGGGTCTTTACGCTGAAGCTTTCTTT. Amino acids: CASSLMGGLYAEAFF.

V usage is TRBV7-9 and J usage is TRBJ2-7; 10 bases match TRBD1. The J segment lost 0 bases and the V segment lost 5 bases, leaving 4 bases of the junction unmatched. Germline V gene lookup returns CDR1 SEHNR and CDR2 FQNEAQ (reference sequence). The CDR3 is 15 residues long. This CDR3 is CASSPGTGASYEQYF. CDR3 nucleotide sequence: TGTGCCAGCAGCCCTGGGACAGGGGCCTCCTACGAGCAGTACTTC. The full variable domain, its missing parts supplied by reference TRBV7-9 and TRBJ2-7, is DTGVSQNPRHKITKRGQNVTFRCDPISEHNRLYWYRQTLGQGPEFLTYFQNEAQLEKSRLLSDRFSAERPKGSFSTLEIQRTEQGDSAMYLCASSPGTGASYEQYFGPGTRLTVT.

This clone was detected a few times. The rearrangement joins TRBV5-1 to TRBJ2-1, with 11 bases identical to TRBD1. The CDR3 sequence is 15 residues long. Losses at the gene ends were 0 bases for V and 7 bases for J; bases not matched to a gene: 3. Germline V gives CDR1 SGHRS, CDR2 YFSETQ. The CDR3 loop reads CASSLAGTGGNEQFF. The DNA of the CDR3 is TGCGCCAGCAGCTTGGCGGGGACAGGGGGAAATGAGCAGTTCTTC.

The chain is built from TRBV7-2 and TRBJ2-1, with a tentative D call TRBD2 (6 bases). This CDR3 has 14 amino acids. Trimming cost V 1 base and J 8 bases, with 12 bases left between them. Germline loops: CDR1 SGHTA, CDR2 FQGNSA. Here the CDR3 reads CASSLVASADEQFF. The CDR3, as DNA: TGTGCCAGCAGCTTAGTGGCTAGCGCGGATGAGCAGTTCTTC. The full variable domain, completed using reference TRBV7-2 and TRBJ2-1, is GAGVSQSPSNKVTEKGKDVELRCDPISGHTALYWYRQSLGQGLEFLIYFQGNSAPDKSGLPSDRFSAERTGGSVSTLTIQRTQQEDSAVYLCASSLVASADEQFFGPGTRLTVL.

Only a few counts were recorded for this clone. The V and J genes are TRBV21-1 and TRBJ1-1; the table's TRBD1 call for D was not verified on the DNA. TRBV21-1 is assigned pseudogene status. CDR3 length: 16 residues. This CDR3 reads CASSKTTGGEKSEAFF. Here the CDR3 DNA reads TGTGCCAGCAGCAAAACGACAGGGGGCGAAAAGAGTGAAGCTTTCTTT.

This rearrangement joins TRBV7-8 to TRBJ1-2; TRBD1 matches 7 bases. The CDR3 sequence is 15 residues long. Germline values: CDR1 SGHVS, CDR2 FQNEAQ. V shed 5 bases, J shed 4 bases, and the junction held 10 bases outside the gene matches. CDR3 in DNA: TGTGCCAGCAGCCCCGACAGGGTGAGTCCCTATGGCTACACCTTC. This encodes CASSPDRVSPYGYTF.

The V gene is TRBV7-8, the J gene TRBJ2-1; 7 bases map to TRBD1. Trimming at V came to 4 bases and at J to 3 bases, leaving 9 bases not matched to a gene. The CDR3 has 16 residues. Germline V CDR1 and CDR2: SGHVS, FQNEAQ. The CDR3 sequence: CASSSSTGTFYNEQFF. CDR3 nucleotide sequence: TGTGCCAGCAGCTCCTCGACAGGGACCTTCTACAATGAGCAGTTCTTC.

This clone is a singleton in its sample. The chain couples TRBV4-1 to TRBJ1-1; D gene uncertain. Germline V CDR1 and CDR2: MGHRA, YSYEKL. The CDR3 has 13 residues. V lost 4 bases and J lost 1, with 7 bases in between. In nucleotides, the CDR3 is TGCGCCAGCAGCCCCCCAGAGAACACTGAAGCTTTCTTT. It is translated as CASSPPENTEAFF.

The V and J genes are TRBV7-9 and TRBJ1-5; D possibly corresponds to TRBD1 (6 bases). Germline CDR1 is SEHNR and CDR2 is FQNEAQ (reference sequence). With 5 bases removed from V and 7 bases from J, the gap between germline ends came to 21 bases. The CDR3 is 16 residues long. The CDR3, as DNA: TGTGCCAGCAGCCCCACGGGGGGGGCTTTTAACCAGCCCCAGCATTTT. Protein sequence: CASSPTGGAFNQPQHF.

The rearrangement joins TRBV4-1 to TRBJ2-1, with D tentatively TRBD2 (5 bases). Trimming left V 3 bases short and J 4 bases short, with 10 bases between. Per the germline V gene, CDR1 is MGHRA and CDR2 is YSYEKL. CDR3 size: 14 residues. The CDR3 protein is CASSQEDGYNEQFF. Written as DNA, the CDR3 is TGCGCCAGCAGCCAGGAGGACGGATACAATGAGCAGTTCTTC.

The rearrangement joins TRBV24-1 to TRBJ2-1; 14 nucleotides align to TRBD2. Germline values: CDR1 KGHDR, CDR2 SFDVKD. Trimming took 4 bases from V and 7 from J; bases not matched to a gene: 5. CDR3 length equals 16 residues. CDR3 sequence reads: CATSDPGTSGSNEQFF. The CDR3 DNA reads as TGTGCCACCAGTGACCCCGGGACTAGCGGGAGTAATGAGCAGTTCTTC.

V and J are TRBV27 and TRBJ1-4, with 7 bases aligning to TRBD1. This CDR3 spans 16 amino acids. The trim removed 8 bases at V and 0 bases at J, leaving 9 bases unmatched. Germline V gives CDR1 MNHEY, CDR2 SMNVEV (reference sequence). The CDR3 bases are TGTGCCAGCGGGAGGACAGGTCCACCAACTAATGAAAAACTGTTTTTT. As protein: CASGRTGPPTNEKLFF.

The chain couples TRBV7-2 to TRBJ2-5, with D maybe TRBD2 (6 bases). V dropped 1 base and J dropped 4 bases, with 25 bases sitting between them. The CDR3 totals 19 residues. CDR1 and CDR2 from the germline V gene are SGHTA and FQGNSA. In DNA, the CDR3 is TGTGCCAGCAGCTTAGACAGCGGGCTTCCATCCACATTGGGAGAGACCCAGTACTTC. Protein sequence: CASSLDSGLPSTLGETQYF. Supplemented by reference TRBV7-2 and TRBJ2-5, the full variable domain reads GAGVSQSPSNKVTEKGKDVELRCDPISGHTALYWYRQSLGQGLEFLIYFQGNSAPDKSGLPSDRFSAERTGGSVSTLTIQRTQQEDSAVYLCASSLDSGLPSTLGETQYFGPGTRLLVL.